The source of this T cell receptor beta chain is a study of T-cell memory formation after mild COVID-19. Study-wide points: Prior to infection, memory already included some responding clones, suggesting cross-reactive memory joined. Contracting clones, day 15 to 85, had balanced CD4/CD8, and later expanders favored CD4+.

Sample barcodes and UMIs were carried by the TCR alpha and TCR beta cDNA libraries that 5'RACE generated with constant-segment primers. TCRdb redid the calling of the 5' RACE reads with MiXCR, one entry per CDR3 protein. The sample records 150,000 to 200,000 distinct CDR3 sequences, less than 20% being singletons. For this clonotype: Antigen: not known.

Germline CDR1 SNHLY, CDR2 FYNNEI. The CDR3 totals 12 residues. With 6 bases removed from V and 8 bases from J, the gap between germline ends came to 14 bases. The sequenced material came from PBMCs or a T cell subset sorted from them (not recorded which). This sequence was found in a man aged 18 to 30 who had mild COVID-19 (a few samples of this study predate the infection). Cell type and time point are not known. The chain employs TRBV2 and TRBJ2-7; D is unresolved. The CDR3 DNA sequence: TGTGCCAGCAGAGGCCCCTCGGCCAAGCAGTACTTC. Its protein is CASRGPSAKQYF.